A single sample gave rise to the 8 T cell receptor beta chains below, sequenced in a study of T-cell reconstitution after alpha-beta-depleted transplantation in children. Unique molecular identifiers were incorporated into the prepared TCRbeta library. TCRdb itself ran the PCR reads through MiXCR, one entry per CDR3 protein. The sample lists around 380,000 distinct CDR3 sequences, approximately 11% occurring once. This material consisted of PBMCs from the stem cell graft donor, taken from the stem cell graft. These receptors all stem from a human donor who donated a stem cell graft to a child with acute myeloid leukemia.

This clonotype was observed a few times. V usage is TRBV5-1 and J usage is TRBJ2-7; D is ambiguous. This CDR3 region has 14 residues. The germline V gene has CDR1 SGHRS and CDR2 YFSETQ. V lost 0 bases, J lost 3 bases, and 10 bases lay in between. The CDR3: CASSLGPLGYEQYF. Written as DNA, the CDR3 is TGCGCCAGCAGCTTGGGTCCTCTGGGCTACGAGCAGTACTTC.

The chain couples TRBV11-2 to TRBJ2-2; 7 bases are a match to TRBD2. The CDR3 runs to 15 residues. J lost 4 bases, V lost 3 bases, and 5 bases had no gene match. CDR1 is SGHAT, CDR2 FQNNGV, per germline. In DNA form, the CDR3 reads TGTGCCAGCAGCTTGGGGGGGATGGCCACCGGGGAGCTGTTTTTT. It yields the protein CASSLGGMATGELFF.

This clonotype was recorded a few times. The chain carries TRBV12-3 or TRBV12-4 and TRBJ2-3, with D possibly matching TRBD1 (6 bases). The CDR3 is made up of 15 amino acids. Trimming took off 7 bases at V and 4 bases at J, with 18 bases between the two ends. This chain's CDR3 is CASNPRGGPADTQYF. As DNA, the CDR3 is TGTGCCAGCAATCCCCGAGGGGGTCCCGCAGATACGCAGTATTTT.

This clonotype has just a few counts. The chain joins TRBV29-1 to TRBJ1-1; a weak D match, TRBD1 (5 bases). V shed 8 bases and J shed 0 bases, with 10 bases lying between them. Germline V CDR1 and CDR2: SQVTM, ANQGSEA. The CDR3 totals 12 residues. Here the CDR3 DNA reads TGCAGCCCGACAGTGATGAACACTGAAGCTTTCTTT. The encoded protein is CSPTVMNTEAFF.

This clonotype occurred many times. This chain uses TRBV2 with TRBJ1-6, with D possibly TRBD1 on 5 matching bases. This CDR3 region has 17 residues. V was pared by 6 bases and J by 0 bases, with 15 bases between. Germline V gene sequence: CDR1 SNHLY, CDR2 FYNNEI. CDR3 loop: CASRTSQADSYNSPLHF. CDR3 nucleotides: TGTGCCAGCAGAACTTCACAGGCCGACTCCTATAATTCACCCCTCCACTTT.

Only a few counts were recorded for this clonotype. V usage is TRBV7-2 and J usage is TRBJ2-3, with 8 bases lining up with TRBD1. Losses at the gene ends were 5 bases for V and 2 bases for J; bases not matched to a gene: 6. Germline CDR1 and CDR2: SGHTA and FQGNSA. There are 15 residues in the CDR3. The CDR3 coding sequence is TGTGCCAGCAGCGCTCGGGGACAGGCCACAGATACGCAGTATTTT. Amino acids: CASSARGQATDTQYF.

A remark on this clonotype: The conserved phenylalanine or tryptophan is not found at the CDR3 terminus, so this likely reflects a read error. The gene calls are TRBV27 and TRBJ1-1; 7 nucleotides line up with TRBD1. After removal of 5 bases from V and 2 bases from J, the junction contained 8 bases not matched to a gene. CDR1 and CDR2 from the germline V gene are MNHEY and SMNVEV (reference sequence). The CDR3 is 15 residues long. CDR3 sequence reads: CASSPRGTANTEAFL. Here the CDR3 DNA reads TGTGCCAGCAGTCCCAGGGGGACGGCAAACACTGAAGCTTTCCTT.

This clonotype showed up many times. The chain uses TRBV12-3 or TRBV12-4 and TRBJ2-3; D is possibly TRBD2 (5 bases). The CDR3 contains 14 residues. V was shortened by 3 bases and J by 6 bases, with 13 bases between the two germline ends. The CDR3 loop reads CASSLTGGPDTQYF. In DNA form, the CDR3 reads TGTGCCAGCAGTTTGACGGGCGGGCCGGATACGCAGTATTTT.